The 10 T cell receptor beta chains in this list originate from one sample, sequenced in a study of response to subunit inactivated influenza vaccine. TCRdb re-called the RT-PCR reads with MiXCR, one entry per CDR3 protein. The table records hundreds of thousands of distinct CDR3 sequences, 15% to 19% of them present only once. The material sequenced was PBMCs from blood, taken roughly 12 days after vaccination. The receptors originated from a man in his fifties who received an inactivated influenza vaccine.

The V call is TRBV7-8, the J call TRBJ1-5; 10 bases line up with TRBD1. CDR3 size: 15 residues. Looked up from germline, CDR1 is SGHVS and CDR2 is FQNEAQ. With 5 bases clipped from V and 3 bases from J, the junction kept 4 bases outside the gene matches. CDR3 DNA: TGTGCCAGCAGCGGGGGGACAGGGGTCAATCAGCCCCAGCATTTT. This translates into CASSGGTGVNQPQHF.

The chain has TRBV25-1 and TRBJ2-2, with unresolved D. Germline V gene sequence: CDR1 MGHDK, CDR2 SYGVNS. Trimming cost V 4 bases and J 5 bases, with 8 bases left between them. The CDR3 has 13 amino acids. CDR3 region: CASSATVTGELFF. The CDR3 DNA follows: TGTGCCAGCAGTGCAACGGTAACCGGGGAGCTGTTTTTT.

CDR3 sequence reads: CASSHPRGQPINYGYTF. CDR3 nucleotide sequence: TGTGCCAGCAGCCACCCCCGGGGACAGCCCATTAACTATGGCTACACCTTC. The chain links TRBV9 to TRBJ1-2, with TRBD1 matching 7 bases. This CDR3 region has 17 residues. In germline, CDR1 is SGDLS, CDR2 YYNGEE. V lost 4 bases and J lost 1; bases outside the gene matches: 13. The full variable domain, completed using reference TRBV9 and TRBJ1-2, is DSGVTQTPKHLITATGQRVTLRCSPRSGDLSVYWYQQSLDQGLQFLIQYYNGEERAKGNILERFSAQQFPDLHSELNLSSLELGDSALYFCASSHPRGQPINYGYTFGSGTRLTVV.

This chain uses TRBV5-1 with TRBJ2-7, with 8 bases that match TRBD1. There are 15 residues in the CDR3. With V trimmed by 0 bases and J by 4 bases, 6 bases remained unmatched. Germline lookup yields CDR1 SGHRS and CDR2 YFSETQ. The CDR3 coding sequence is TGCGCCAGCAGCTTGGAAGTGAACAGGGGGTACGAGCAGTACTTC. Translation: CASSLEVNRGYEQYF.

V is TRBV27 and J is TRBJ1-3; the D is unclear. The CDR3 sequence is 14 residues long. Trimming took off 5 bases at V and 4 bases at J, with 12 bases between the two ends. Germline V gene data show CDR1 as MNHEY and CDR2 as SMNVEV (reference sequence). CDR3 residues: CASSPTGLGNTIYF. CDR3 nucleotides: TGTGCCAGCAGTCCAACCGGTCTCGGAAACACCATATATTTT.

This clonotype was observed a few times. The chain recombines TRBV7-2 with TRBJ2-5, with 9 bases aligning to TRBD2. The CDR3 runs to 14 residues. The germline V gene has CDR1 SGHTA and CDR2 FQGNSA. J was trimmed by 5 bases and V by 11 bases; bases with no gene match: 12. The CDR3 loop reads CAGGGGGERETQYF. CDR3 DNA: TGTGCCGGAGGAGGCGGGGGGGAAAGGGAGACCCAGTACTTC. Complete variable domain (other parts from reference TRBV7-2 and TRBJ2-5): GAGVSQSPSNKVTEKGKDVELRCDPISGHTALYWYRQSLGQGLEFLIYFQGNSAPDKSGLPSDRFSAERTGGSVSTLTIQRTQQEDSAVYLCAGGGGGERETQYFGPGTRLLVL.

This sequence joins TRBV27 and TRBJ1-1, with D possibly being TRBD1 (6 bases). V lost 0 bases to trimming and J lost 14 bases, with 19 bases between them. CDR3 length: 14 amino acids. The germline CDR1 and CDR2 sequences are MNHEY and SMNVEV (reference sequence). The CDR3 is CASSLSMGGTDAFF. For the CDR3, the DNA is TGTGCCAGCAGTTTATCGATGGGGGGCACTGACGCCTTCTTT.

The chain is built from TRBV10-3 and TRBJ2-1, with 10 bases fitting TRBD1. CDR3 length: 17 residues. The V gene's germline CDR1 is ENHRY and CDR2 SYGVKD. Germline trimming cut 2 bases from V and 0 bases from J; bases unmatched to any gene: 4. CDR3 in amino acids: CAISEAGQGISYNEQFF. CDR3 DNA: TGTGCCATCAGTGAGGCGGGACAGGGGATCTCCTACAATGAGCAGTTCTTC.

The V call is TRBV7-2, the J call TRBJ2-2; tentatively, D is TRBD1 (5 bases). The CDR3 has 16 residues. Trimming took off 5 bases at V and 4 bases at J, with 17 bases between the two ends. In germline, CDR1 is SGHTA, CDR2 FQGNSA. The CDR3 bases are TGTGCCAGCAGCCCCCCGGGCAGGGAAATCACCGGGGAGCTGTTTTTT. This gives the protein CASSPPGREITGELFF.

This chain connects TRBV15 to TRBJ2-7; 9 nucleotides align to TRBD1. J lost 0 bases, V lost 5 bases, and 5 bases had no gene match. Germline-derived CDR1 and CDR2 are LNHNV and YYDKDF (reference sequence). This CDR3 comprises 15 residues. The CDR3 DNA sequence: TGTGCCACCAGCCCGGGACAGGGAAACTCCTACGAGCAGTACTTC. Its protein product is CATSPGQGNSYEQYF. Full variable domain (outside the CDR3, taken from reference TRBV15 and TRBJ2-7): DAMVIQNPRYQVTQFGKPVTLSCSQTLNHNVMYWYQQKSSQAPKLLFHYYDKDFNNEADTPDNFQSRRPNTSFCFLDIRSPGLGDTAMYLCATSPGQGNSYEQYFGPGTRLTVT.